This T cell receptor beta chain was retrieved from a study of cytomegalovirus exposure and HLA in healthy donors. Findings and caveats of the study: The investigators catalogued 180 or so TCR beta chains as cytomegalovirus-associated.

Details on this clone: The target antigen is unknown.

These donors were members of the roughly 120-subject validation cohort, a group separate from the approximately 700-subject first cohort. Sequencing used immunoSEQ multiplex PCR; TCRdb keeps in-frame clones, though not all of them. The top ten hold 1.5% to 2% of the sample, which has roughly 70,000 clones, approximately 97% seen once. V lost 6 bases, J lost 4 bases, and 6 bases lay in between. Germline-derived CDR1 and CDR2 are MNHNY and SVGAGI (reference sequence). This CDR3 has 12 residues. The TCR was taken from a woman aged 18-30 years in good health and CMV-seropositive. The chain has TRBV6-6 and TRBJ2-2; D gene unclear. The source material was PBMCs. As DNA, the CDR3 is TGTGCCAGCAGGCGAGCCACCGGGGAGCTGTTTTTT. Its translation is CASRRATGELFF.